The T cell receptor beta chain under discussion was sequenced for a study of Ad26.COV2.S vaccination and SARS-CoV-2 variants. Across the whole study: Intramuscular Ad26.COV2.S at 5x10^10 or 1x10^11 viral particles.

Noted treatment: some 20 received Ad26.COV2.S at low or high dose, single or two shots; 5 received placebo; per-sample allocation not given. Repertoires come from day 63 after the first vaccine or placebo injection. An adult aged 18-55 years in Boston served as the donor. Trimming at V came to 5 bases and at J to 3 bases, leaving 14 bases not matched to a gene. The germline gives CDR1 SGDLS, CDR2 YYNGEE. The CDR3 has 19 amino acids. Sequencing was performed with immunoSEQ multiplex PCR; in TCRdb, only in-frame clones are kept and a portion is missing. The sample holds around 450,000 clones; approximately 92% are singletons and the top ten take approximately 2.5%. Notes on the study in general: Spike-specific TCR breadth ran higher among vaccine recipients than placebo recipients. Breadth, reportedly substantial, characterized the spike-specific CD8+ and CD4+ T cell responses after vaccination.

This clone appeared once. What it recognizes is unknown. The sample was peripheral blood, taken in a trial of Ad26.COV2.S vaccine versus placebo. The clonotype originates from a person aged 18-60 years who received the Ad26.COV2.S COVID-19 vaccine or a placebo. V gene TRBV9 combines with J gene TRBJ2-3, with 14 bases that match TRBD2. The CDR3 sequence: CASRGKGLAGVGLTDTQYF. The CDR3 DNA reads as TGTGCCAGCAGGGGGAAGGGACTAGCGGGAGTGGGTTTAACAGATACGCAGTATTTT.